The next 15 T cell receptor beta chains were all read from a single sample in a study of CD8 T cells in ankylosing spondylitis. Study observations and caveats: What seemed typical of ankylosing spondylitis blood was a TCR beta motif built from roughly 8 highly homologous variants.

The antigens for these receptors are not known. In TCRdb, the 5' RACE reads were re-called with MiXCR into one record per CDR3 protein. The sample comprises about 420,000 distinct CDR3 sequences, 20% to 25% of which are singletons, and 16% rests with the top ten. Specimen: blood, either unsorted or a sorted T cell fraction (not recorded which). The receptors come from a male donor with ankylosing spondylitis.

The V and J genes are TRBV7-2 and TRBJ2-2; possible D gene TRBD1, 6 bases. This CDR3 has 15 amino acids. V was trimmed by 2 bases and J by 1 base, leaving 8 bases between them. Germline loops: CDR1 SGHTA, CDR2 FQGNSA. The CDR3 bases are TGTGCCAGCAGCTTACAGACAGGGAACACCGGGGAGCTGTTTTTT. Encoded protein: CASSLQTGNTGELFF.

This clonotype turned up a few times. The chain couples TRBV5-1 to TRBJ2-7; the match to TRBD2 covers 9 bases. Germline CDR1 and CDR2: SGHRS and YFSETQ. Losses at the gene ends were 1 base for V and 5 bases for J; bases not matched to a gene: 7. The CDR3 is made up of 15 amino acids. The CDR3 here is CASSLFAGGPDEQYF. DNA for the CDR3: TGCGCCAGCAGCTTGTTCGCGGGAGGGCCGGACGAGCAGTACTTC.

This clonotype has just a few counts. The chain's CDR3 is CASSPTGADHVGYTF. The DNA of the CDR3 is TGTGCCAGCAGTCCTACTGGGGCAGACCACGTAGGCTACACCTTC. The chain joins TRBV12-3 or TRBV12-4 to TRBJ1-2; TRBD1 is a possible D gene (5 bases). V lost 5 bases and J lost 8, with 21 bases in between. The CDR3 length is 15 residues.

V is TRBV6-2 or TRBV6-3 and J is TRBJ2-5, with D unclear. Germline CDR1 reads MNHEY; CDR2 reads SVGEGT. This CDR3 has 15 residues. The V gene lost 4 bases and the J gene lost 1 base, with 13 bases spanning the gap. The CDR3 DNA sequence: TGTGCCAGCAGTTCCGATGGGCGGATCCAAGAGACCCAGTACTTC. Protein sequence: CASSSDGRIQETQYF.

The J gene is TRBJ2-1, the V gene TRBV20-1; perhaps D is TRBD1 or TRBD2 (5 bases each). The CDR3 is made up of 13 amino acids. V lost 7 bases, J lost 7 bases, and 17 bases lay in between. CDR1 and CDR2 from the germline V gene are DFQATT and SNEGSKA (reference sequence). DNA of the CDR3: TGCAGTGATAGTCGGGCCGAGGGGAATGAGCAGTTCTTC. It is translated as CSDSRAEGNEQFF.

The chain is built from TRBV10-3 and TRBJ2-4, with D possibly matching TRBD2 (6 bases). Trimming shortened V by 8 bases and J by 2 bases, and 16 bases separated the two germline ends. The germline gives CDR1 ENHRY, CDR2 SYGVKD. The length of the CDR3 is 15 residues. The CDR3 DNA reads TGTGCCATCGGGGACCCAGGCGGGACCAAAAACATTCAGTACTTC. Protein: CAIGDPGGTKNIQYF.

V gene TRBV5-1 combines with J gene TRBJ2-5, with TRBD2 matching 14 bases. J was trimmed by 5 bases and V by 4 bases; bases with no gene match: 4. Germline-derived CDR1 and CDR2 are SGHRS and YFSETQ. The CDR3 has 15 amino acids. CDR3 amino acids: CASSRGLAGAETQYF. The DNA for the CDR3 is TGCGCCAGCAGCAGGGGACTAGCGGGGGCGGAGACCCAGTACTTC.

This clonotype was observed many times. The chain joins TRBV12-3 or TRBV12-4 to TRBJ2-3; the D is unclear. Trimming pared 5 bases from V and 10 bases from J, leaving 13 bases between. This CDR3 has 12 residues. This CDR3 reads CASSPPAEAQYF. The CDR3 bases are TGTGCCAGCAGTCCCCCCGCTGAGGCGCAGTATTTT.

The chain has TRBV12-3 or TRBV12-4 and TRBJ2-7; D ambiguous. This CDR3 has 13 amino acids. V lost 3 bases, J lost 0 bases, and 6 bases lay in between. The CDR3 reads CASSFGSSYEQYF. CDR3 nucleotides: TGTGCCAGCAGTTTCGGATCCTCCTACGAGCAGTACTTC.

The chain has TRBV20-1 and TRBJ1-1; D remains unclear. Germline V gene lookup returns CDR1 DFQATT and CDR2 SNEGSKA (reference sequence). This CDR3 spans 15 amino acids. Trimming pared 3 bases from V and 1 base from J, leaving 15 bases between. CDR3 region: CSASKLVGPNTEAFF. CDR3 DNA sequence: TGCAGTGCTAGTAAGCTTGTAGGGCCGAACACTGAAGCTTTCTTT.

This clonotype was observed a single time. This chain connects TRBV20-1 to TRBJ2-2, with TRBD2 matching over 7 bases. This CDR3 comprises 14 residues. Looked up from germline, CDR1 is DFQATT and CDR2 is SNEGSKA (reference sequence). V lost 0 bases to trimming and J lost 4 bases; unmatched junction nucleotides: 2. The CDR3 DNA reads TGCAGTGCTAGAGAGGGGGGGGGCACCGGGGAGCTGTTTTTT. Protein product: CSAREGGGTGELFF.

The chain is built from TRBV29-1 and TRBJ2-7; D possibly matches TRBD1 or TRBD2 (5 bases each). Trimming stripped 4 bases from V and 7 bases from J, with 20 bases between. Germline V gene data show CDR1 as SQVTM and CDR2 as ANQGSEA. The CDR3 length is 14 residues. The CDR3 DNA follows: TGCAGCGTTGTTTCTCAGGGAGTACTTTGGGAGCAGTACTTC. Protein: CSVVSQGVLWEQYF.

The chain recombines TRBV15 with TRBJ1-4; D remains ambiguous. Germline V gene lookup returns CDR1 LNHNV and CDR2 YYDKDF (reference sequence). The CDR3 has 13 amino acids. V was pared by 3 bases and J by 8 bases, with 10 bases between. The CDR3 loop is CATSRLRAEKLFF. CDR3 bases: TGTGCCACCAGCAGGTTGAGGGCAGAAAAACTGTTTTTT.

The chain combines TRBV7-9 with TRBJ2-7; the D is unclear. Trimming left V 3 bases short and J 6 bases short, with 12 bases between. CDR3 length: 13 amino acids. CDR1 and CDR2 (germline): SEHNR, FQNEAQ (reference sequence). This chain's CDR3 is CASSFSEVSEQYF. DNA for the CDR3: TGTGCCAGCAGCTTTAGTGAGGTTAGCGAGCAGTACTTC.

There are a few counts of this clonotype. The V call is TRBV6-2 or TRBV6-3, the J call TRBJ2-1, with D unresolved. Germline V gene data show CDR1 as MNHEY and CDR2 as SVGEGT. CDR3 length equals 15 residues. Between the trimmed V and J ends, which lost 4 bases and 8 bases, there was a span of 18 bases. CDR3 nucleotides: TGTGCCAGCAGTTCCGTTGAGCTTAGCCGCCATGAGCAGTTCTTC. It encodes CASSSVELSRHEQFF.